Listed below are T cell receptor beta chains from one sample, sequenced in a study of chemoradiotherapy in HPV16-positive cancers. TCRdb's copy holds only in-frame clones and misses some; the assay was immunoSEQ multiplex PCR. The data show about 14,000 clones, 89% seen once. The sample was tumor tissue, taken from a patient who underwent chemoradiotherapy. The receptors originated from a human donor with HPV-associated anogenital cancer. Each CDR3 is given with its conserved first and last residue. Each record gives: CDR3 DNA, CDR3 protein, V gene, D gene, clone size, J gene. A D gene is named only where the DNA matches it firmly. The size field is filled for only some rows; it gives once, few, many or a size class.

cdr3_nt: TGTGCCAGCAGTTTTATTAGCTCCTACAATGAGCAGTTCTTC
cdr3_aa: CASSFISSYNEQFF
v_call: TRBV27
d_call: .
clone_size: .
j_call: TRBJ2-1

cdr3_nt: TGTGCCAGCAGCGCGGGGGGGGGCTCCTACGAGCAGTACTTC
cdr3_aa: CASSAGGGSYEQYF
v_call: TRBV5-6
d_call: TRBD2
clone_size: .
j_call: TRBJ2-7

cdr3_nt: TGCAGCGTTCGGACAGGCCTAGAATACGAGCAGTACTTC
cdr3_aa: CSVRTGLEYEQYF
v_call: TRBV29-1
d_call: TRBD1
clone_size: .
j_call: TRBJ2-7

cdr3_nt: TGTGCCAGTAGTATTTCGACAGACACCGGGGAGCTGTTTTTT
cdr3_aa: CASSISTDTGELFF
v_call: TRBV19
d_call: .
clone_size: .
j_call: TRBJ2-2

cdr3_nt: TGTGCCAGCAGGGGTGGCGGGCGTAGAGAGGCCAATGAGCAGTTCTTC
cdr3_aa: CASRGGGRREANEQFF
v_call: TRBV2
d_call: .
clone_size: .
j_call: TRBJ2-1

cdr3_nt: TGTGCCAGCTCCACATCAGGGGAGACAGATACGCAGTATTTT
cdr3_aa: CASSTSGETDTQYF
v_call: TRBV18
d_call: .
clone_size: .
j_call: TRBJ2-3

cdr3_nt: TGTGCCAGCACCAAGGAGGCTAGCCCTCAGTTCTTC
cdr3_aa: CASTKEASPQFF
v_call: TRBV13
d_call: .
clone_size: once
j_call: TRBJ2-1

cdr3_nt: TGTGCCAGTAGACGCGGGAGTAGCACCGGGGAGCTGTTTTTT
cdr3_aa: CASRRGSSTGELFF
v_call: TRBV19
d_call: TRBD2
clone_size: once
j_call: TRBJ2-2

cdr3_nt: TGTGCCTGGAGGGGGGGGGAGACCCAGTACTTC
cdr3_aa: CAWRGGETQYF
v_call: TRBV30
d_call: TRBD2
clone_size: .
j_call: TRBJ2-5

cdr3_nt: TGTGCCAGCAAAGGCGGAGAAGCGGGAACCTACGAGCAGTACTTC
cdr3_aa: CASKGGEAGTYEQYF
v_call: TRBV6-5
d_call: TRBD2
clone_size: .
j_call: TRBJ2-7

cdr3_nt: TGTGCCAGCAGCACTGCCTGGGGCTCCAACGTCCTGACTTTC
cdr3_aa: CASSTAWGSNVLTF
v_call: TRBV7-2
d_call: .
clone_size: .
j_call: TRBJ2-6

cdr3_nt: TGCGCCAGCAGCTTGAGTTCAGGGACGCAAGAGACCCAGTACTTC
cdr3_aa: CASSLSSGTQETQYF
v_call: TRBV5-1
d_call: .
clone_size: .
j_call: TRBJ2-5

cdr3_nt: TGTGCCAGCAGTTCTCCCTTGAACACCGGGGAGCTGTTTTTT
cdr3_aa: CASSSPLNTGELFF
v_call: TRBV27
d_call: .
clone_size: .
j_call: TRBJ2-2

cdr3_nt: TGTGCCAGCAGGGCCCGGGGGGGGGAGTCCTACGAGCAGTACTTC
cdr3_aa: CASRARGGESYEQYF
v_call: TRBV27
d_call: TRBD2
clone_size: .
j_call: TRBJ2-7

cdr3_nt: TGTGCCAGCAGCTTACGAGTTAATGAAAAACTGTTTTTT
cdr3_aa: CASSLRVNEKLFF
v_call: TRBV11-2
d_call: .
clone_size: .
j_call: TRBJ1-4

cdr3_nt: TGTGCCAGCAGCTTATTGCAGGGGGCTGGAAACACCATATATTTT
cdr3_aa: CASSLLQGAGNTIYF
v_call: TRBV11-2
d_call: TRBD1
clone_size: .
j_call: TRBJ1-3

cdr3_nt: TGTGCCAGCAGCGCGGGCCGAGGGAAAAACATTCAGTACTTC
cdr3_aa: CASSAGRGKNIQYF
v_call: TRBV9
d_call: .
clone_size: .
j_call: TRBJ2-4

cdr3_nt: TGTGCCCTGACGGGACTAGCGGGAGAGTACGAGCAGTACTTC
cdr3_aa: CALTGLAGEYEQYF
v_call: TRBV2
d_call: TRBD2
clone_size: .
j_call: TRBJ2-7

cdr3_nt: TGTGCCAGCACCGGCGATCCCGGGACAGGGGGCCCCCTGTACTACGAGCAGTACTTC
cdr3_aa: CASTGDPGTGGPLYYEQYF
v_call: TRBV7-2
d_call: TRBD1
clone_size: .
j_call: TRBJ2-7

cdr3_nt: TGCGCCAGCAGCTTGGGGGCAGGGACCAGGGGGGATACGCAGTATTTT
cdr3_aa: CASSLGAGTRGDTQYF
v_call: TRBV5-1
d_call: TRBD1
clone_size: .
j_call: TRBJ2-3

cdr3_nt: TGCGCCAGCAGCTTGGATACTAGCGGGAGGGCCAGGGGCGAGCAGTTCTTC
cdr3_aa: CASSLDTSGRARGEQFF
v_call: TRBV5-1
d_call: TRBD2
clone_size: .
j_call: TRBJ2-1

cdr3_nt: TGCGCCAGCAGCCACGGTGCAAGACAGGGTAAATATGAGCAGTTCTTC
cdr3_aa: CASSHGARQGKYEQFF
v_call: TRBV4-1
d_call: TRBD1
clone_size: .
j_call: TRBJ2-1

cdr3_nt: TGTGCCAGCAGTGATCCAGGGCAGGGGGAGGAGACCCAGTACTTC
cdr3_aa: CASSDPGQGEETQYF
v_call: TRBV25-1
d_call: TRBD1
clone_size: .
j_call: TRBJ2-5

cdr3_nt: TGCAGCGTAGGACAGGGGGCAGGTTTGATCCACGAGCAGTACTTC
cdr3_aa: CSVGQGAGLIHEQYF
v_call: TRBV29-1
d_call: TRBD1
clone_size: .
j_call: TRBJ2-7

cdr3_nt: TGCGCCAGCAGCCAAGGCCCCATGGCGGGAAGCTATGAGCAGTTCTTC
cdr3_aa: CASSQGPMAGSYEQFF
v_call: TRBV4-3
d_call: .
clone_size: .
j_call: TRBJ2-1

cdr3_nt: TGTGCCAGCAGTCCAATCCGGCGCGAGCAGTACTTC
cdr3_aa: CASSPIRREQYF
v_call: TRBV6-1
d_call: .
clone_size: .
j_call: TRBJ2-7

cdr3_nt: TGTGCCAGCAGTGAATCACTAGCGGAGCCCAACAATGAGCAGTTCTTC
cdr3_aa: CASSESLAEPNNEQFF
v_call: TRBV2
d_call: TRBD2
clone_size: .
j_call: TRBJ2-1

cdr3_nt: TGCGCCAGCAGCTTTGCGCGAGGCGGGAGCGTTGAGCAGTTCTTC
cdr3_aa: CASSFARGGSVEQFF
v_call: TRBV5-1
d_call: TRBD2
clone_size: .
j_call: TRBJ2-1

cdr3_nt: TGTGCCAGCAGCTTAGAAGGAAGGTACACTGAAGCTTTCTTT
cdr3_aa: CASSLEGRYTEAFF
v_call: TRBV7-8
d_call: .
clone_size: .
j_call: TRBJ1-1

cdr3_nt: TGTGCCAGCAGTTACTCCCGGGACAGAAATGAGCAGTTCTTC
cdr3_aa: CASSYSRDRNEQFF
v_call: TRBV6-5
d_call: TRBD1
clone_size: .
j_call: TRBJ2-1

cdr3_nt: TGTGCCAGCAGGCCCATTGTGAGGGCAGATACGCAGTATTTT
cdr3_aa: CASRPIVRADTQYF
v_call: TRBV6-1
d_call: .
clone_size: .
j_call: TRBJ2-3

cdr3_nt: TGTGCCAGCAGTGACCGTTCCTACAATGAGCAGTTCTTC
cdr3_aa: CASSDRSYNEQFF
v_call: TRBV9
d_call: .
clone_size: .
j_call: TRBJ2-1

cdr3_nt: TGTGCCAGCAGCTTACTAGGGGCTGCTACGCAGTATTTT
cdr3_aa: CASSLLGAATQYF
v_call: TRBV13
d_call: .
clone_size: .
j_call: TRBJ2-3

cdr3_nt: TGTGCCAGCAGCTTGGTAAGGAGAGGCTCCTACAATGAGCAGTTCTTC
cdr3_aa: CASSLVRRGSYNEQFF
v_call: TRBV5-8
d_call: .
clone_size: .
j_call: TRBJ2-1

cdr3_nt: TGTGCCAGCAACACAATCCGGGACAGGGGAGCCTACGAGCAGTACTTC
cdr3_aa: CASNTIRDRGAYEQYF
v_call: TRBV7-9
d_call: TRBD1
clone_size: .
j_call: TRBJ2-7

cdr3_nt: TGTGCCAGCAGCGTCAACACCGATAATGAAAAACTGTTTTTT
cdr3_aa: CASSVNTDNEKLFF
v_call: TRBV6-5
d_call: .
clone_size: .
j_call: TRBJ1-4

cdr3_nt: TGTGCCAGCAGGGGGGGACAGGGGGCATCCTACAATGAGCAGTTCTTC
cdr3_aa: CASRGGQGASYNEQFF
v_call: TRBV11-2
d_call: TRBD1
clone_size: few
j_call: TRBJ2-1

cdr3_nt: TGCGCCAGCAGGGCAGGGGTGGCATCCTCTAACTATGGCTACACCTTC
cdr3_aa: CASRAGVASSNYGYTF
v_call: TRBV5-1
d_call: .
clone_size: .
j_call: TRBJ1-2

cdr3_nt: TGCGCCAGCAGCAAAGGGAGCAAAAACACCGGGGAGCTGTTTTTT
cdr3_aa: CASSKGSKNTGELFF
v_call: TRBV5-1
d_call: .
clone_size: .
j_call: TRBJ2-2

cdr3_nt: TGTGCCAGCACCTCCGGCGGAGGCGCCTACGAGCAGTACTTC
cdr3_aa: CASTSGGGAYEQYF
v_call: TRBV27
d_call: .
clone_size: .
j_call: TRBJ2-7

cdr3_nt: TGTGCCAGCAGCCTCACTAGCACAGATACGCAGTATTTT
cdr3_aa: CASSLTSTDTQYF
v_call: TRBV11-2
d_call: .
clone_size: .
j_call: TRBJ2-3

cdr3_nt: TGTGCCATCAGTGAGGGACAGGGAGGGAGGACGACTGAAGCTTTCTTT
cdr3_aa: CAISEGQGGRTTEAFF
v_call: TRBV10-3
d_call: TRBD1
clone_size: .
j_call: TRBJ1-1

cdr3_nt: TGTGCCAGCAGCTCCAGCCCGGTTACAGGGGGGACAGGGTCGTACTTC
cdr3_aa: CASSSSPVTGGTGSYF
v_call: TRBV7-2
d_call: TRBD1
clone_size: .
j_call: TRBJ2-7

cdr3_nt: TGTGCCAGCAGAAAGGGACTGTCTAAAGACAATGAGCAGTTCTTC
cdr3_aa: CASRKGLSKDNEQFF
v_call: TRBV28
d_call: .
clone_size: .
j_call: TRBJ2-1

cdr3_nt: TGCAGTGCTAGAGTTGGGGCTGAAGCTTTCTTT
cdr3_aa: CSARVGAEAFF
v_call: TRBV20-1
d_call: .
clone_size: .
j_call: TRBJ1-1

cdr3_nt: TGTGCCAGCAGTGAAGCCAGATTCGGGGGATACGAGCAGTACTTC
cdr3_aa: CASSEARFGGYEQYF
v_call: TRBV6-1
d_call: .
clone_size: .
j_call: TRBJ2-7

cdr3_nt: TGTGCTAGTGGTCCGAACGACGGGGACAGGGTAGGCTACACCTTC
cdr3_aa: CASGPNDGDRVGYTF
v_call: TRBV12-5
d_call: TRBD1
clone_size: .
j_call: TRBJ1-2

cdr3_nt: TGTGCCAGCAGCTTGTCCAGGGCTGGGGCCAACGTCCTGACTTTC
cdr3_aa: CASSLSRAGANVLTF
v_call: TRBV7-3
d_call: .
clone_size: .
j_call: TRBJ2-6

cdr3_nt: TGCGCCAGCAGCCAAGAATCCAGTCTCGACACTGAAGCTTTCTTT
cdr3_aa: CASSQESSLDTEAFF
v_call: TRBV4-1
d_call: .
clone_size: few
j_call: TRBJ1-1

cdr3_nt: TGTGCCAGTAGTATTTTGGGGGACGGGGAGCTGTTTTTT
cdr3_aa: CASSILGDGELFF
v_call: TRBV19
d_call: .
clone_size: .
j_call: TRBJ2-2

cdr3_nt: TGTGCCAGCAGCTTAGGGACATTTCAGCCCCAGCATTTT
cdr3_aa: CASSLGTFQPQHF
v_call: TRBV7-6
d_call: .
clone_size: .
j_call: TRBJ1-5

cdr3_nt: TGCGCCAGCAGCCCCGGACAGGGAGAGCATTCACCCCTCCACTTT
cdr3_aa: CASSPGQGEHSPLHF
v_call: TRBV5-1
d_call: TRBD1
clone_size: .
j_call: TRBJ1-6

cdr3_nt: TGTGCCAGCAGCGCGCGGGAGGGTGAGCAGTTCTTC
cdr3_aa: CASSAREGEQFF
v_call: TRBV9
d_call: TRBD2
clone_size: .
j_call: TRBJ2-1

cdr3_nt: TGTGCCAGCAGCCAGGACTTTGGACAGGGGCGGGAGCTGTTTTTT
cdr3_aa: CASSQDFGQGRELFF
v_call: TRBV4-2
d_call: TRBD1
clone_size: .
j_call: TRBJ2-2